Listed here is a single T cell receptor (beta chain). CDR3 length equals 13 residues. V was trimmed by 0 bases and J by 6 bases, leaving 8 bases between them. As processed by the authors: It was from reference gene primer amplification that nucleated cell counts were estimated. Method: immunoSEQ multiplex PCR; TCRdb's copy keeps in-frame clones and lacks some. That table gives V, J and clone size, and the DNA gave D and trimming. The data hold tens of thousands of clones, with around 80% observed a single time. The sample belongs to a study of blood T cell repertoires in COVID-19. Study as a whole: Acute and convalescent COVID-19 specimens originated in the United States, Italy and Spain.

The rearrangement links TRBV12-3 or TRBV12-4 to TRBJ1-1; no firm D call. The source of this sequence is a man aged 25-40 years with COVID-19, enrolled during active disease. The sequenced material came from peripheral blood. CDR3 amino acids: CASSLAPGAEAFF. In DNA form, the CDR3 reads TGTGCCAGCAGTTTAGCGCCAGGCGCTGAAGCTTTCTTT.